Below, 30 T cell receptor beta chains from the same sample are listed, as sequenced in a study of Ad26.COV2.S vaccination and SARS-CoV-2 variants. TCRdb keeps only in-frame clones here, not all; method: immunoSEQ multiplex PCR. The sample lists some 450,000 clones; about 92% were seen once. The sample's treatment: around 19 received Ad26.COV2.S at low or high dose, single or two shots; a few received placebo; per-sample allocation not given. The samples were gathered on day 63 after the first injection of vaccine or placebo. The material was peripheral blood, obtained in a trial of Ad26.COV2.S vaccine versus placebo. The receptors were sampled from a person between 18 and 65 years old who received the Ad26.COV2.S COVID-19 vaccine or a placebo.

About this clone itself: Sequence at one end of the junction differs from germline and may be a read error. The CDR3: CASSLETPGITDF. The CDR3 DNA reads as TGTGCCAGCAGCTTAGAGACACCAGGGATAACGGATTTT. The chain employs TRBV7-9 and TRBJ1-3, with a weak D call TRBD1 (5 bases). The CDR3 length is 13 residues. The V gene's germline CDR1 is SEHNR and CDR2 FQNEAQ (reference sequence). Full variable domain (outside the CDR3, taken from reference TRBV7-9 and TRBJ1-3): DTGVSQNPRHKITKRGQNVTFRCDPISEHNRLYWYRQTLGQGPEFLTYFQNEAQLEKSRLLSDRFSAERPKGSFSTLEIQRTEQGDSAMYLCASSLETPGITDFGEGSWLTVV.

The V call is TRBV4-2, the J call TRBJ2-2, with 10 bases identical to TRBD2. V was pared by 1 base and J by 2 bases, with 7 bases of the junction left unmatched. Germline assignment: CDR1 LGHNA and CDR2 YNFKEQ. The CDR3 runs 18 residues. DNA of the CDR3: TGTGCCAGCAGCCAAGTTGTGGGACTAGCGATTAACACCGGGGAGCTGTTTTTT. This encodes CASSQVVGLAINTGELFF.

The J gene is TRBJ2-1, the V gene TRBV15; TRBD2 is a possible D gene (5 bases). V was trimmed by 1 base and J by 7 bases, leaving 14 bases between them. CDR1 and CDR2 (germline): LNHNV, YYDKDF (reference sequence). The CDR3 extends over 15 amino acids. The chain's CDR3 is CATSRAPSPENEQFF. For the CDR3, the DNA is TGTGCCACCAGCAGAGCCCCTAGCCCGGAGAATGAGCAGTTCTTC.

The chain carries TRBV5-4 and TRBJ2-6; D remains ambiguous. This CDR3 region has 17 residues. The ends were cut back, 6 bases at V and 0 bases at J, with 16 bases in the middle. Germline V gene lookup returns CDR1 SGHNT and CDR2 YYREEE (reference sequence). The CDR3 sequence: CASTRLAVSSGANVLTF. CDR3 coding DNA: TGTGCCAGCACCCGACTCGCTGTGAGCTCTGGGGCCAACGTCCTGACTTTC.

CDR3 sequence reads: CASSVEKSTDTQYF. For the CDR3, the DNA is TGTGCCAGCAGCGTAGAGAAAAGCACAGATACGCAGTATTTT. The rearrangement links TRBV9 to TRBJ2-3; D call uncertain. This CDR3 region has 14 residues. Germline V CDR1 and CDR2: SGDLS, YYNGEE. The ends were cut back, 0 bases at V and 0 bases at J, with 5 bases in the middle.

The chain links TRBV7-3 to TRBJ2-1; 7 nucleotides agree with TRBD2. The V gene end was trimmed by 2 bases and the J gene end by 4 bases; junction bases not matched to a gene: 8. The CDR3 length is 16 residues. The germline V gene has CDR1 SGHTA and CDR2 FQGTGA. CDR3 amino acids: CASSLAGVGLYNEQFF. CDR3 DNA sequence: TGTGCCAGCAGCTTAGCGGGAGTAGGTTTGTACAATGAGCAGTTCTTC.

The V and J genes are TRBV5-1 and TRBJ2-1; 10 bases line up with TRBD2. The length of the CDR3 is 17 residues. From germline, CDR1 is SGHRS and CDR2 YFSETQ. Trimming cost V 0 bases and J 5 bases; bases outside gene matches: 8. The CDR3 sequence: CASSLAPGTSVHNEQFF. DNA of the CDR3: TGCGCCAGCAGCTTGGCCCCCGGGACTAGCGTCCACAATGAGCAGTTCTTC.

The genes are TRBV7-9 and TRBJ1-2; perhaps TRBD1 as D (6 bases). Trimming removed 5 bases from V and 1 base from J, with 8 bases in between. Germline V gene sequence: CDR1 SEHNR, CDR2 FQNEAQ (reference sequence). This CDR3 is 13 amino acids long. The DNA for the CDR3 is TGTGCCAGCAGCAGGGACAATAACTATGGCTACACCTTC. Protein: CASSRDNNYGYTF.

On this clone itself: At one end the junction does not follow the germline gene, possibly because of a read error. This chain uses TRBV7-3 with TRBJ2-1, with 7 bases identical to TRBD2. Germline CDR1 is SGHTA and CDR2 is FQGTGA. This CDR3 has 15 residues. The CDR3 loop reads CASSITGTIYNEQFF. The CDR3 DNA reads as TGTGCCAGCAGCATAACCGGGACTATCTACAATGAGCAGTTCTTC.

The chain combines TRBV29-1 with TRBJ2-2, with 7 bases matching TRBD2. Per germline, CDR1 SQVTM and CDR2 ANQGSEA. The CDR3 runs to 15 residues. After removal of 5 bases from V and 3 bases from J, the junction contained 9 bases not matched to a gene. The CDR3 protein is CSVPGGSSYTGELFF. In DNA, the CDR3 is TGCAGCGTTCCCGGCGGGAGTTCGTACACCGGGGAGCTGTTTTTT.

This clone came up a few times. The chain has TRBV6-5 and TRBJ2-1; D possibly matches TRBD1 or TRBD2 (5 bases each). The V and J ends lost 6 bases and 0 bases respectively, with 12 bases between them. The V gene's germline CDR1 is MNHEY and CDR2 SVGAGI. This CDR3 comprises 15 residues. As DNA, the CDR3 is TGTGCCAGCAGCAGGGACGGGCGCTCCTACAATGAGCAGTTCTTC. This translates into CASSRDGRSYNEQFF.

V usage is TRBV11-2 and J usage is TRBJ2-3; D not resolved. From germline, CDR1 is SGHAT and CDR2 FQNNGV. V was shortened by 1 base and J by 2 bases, with 10 bases between the two germline ends. This CDR3 contains 15 residues. The CDR3 reads CASSLGSDHTDTQYF. The CDR3 DNA is TGTGCCAGCAGCTTAGGGTCAGACCACACAGATACGCAGTATTTT.

The chain uses TRBV27 and TRBJ1-5, with D tentatively TRBD1 (6 bases). The germline V and J ends were trimmed by 5 bases and 7 bases, with 18 bases remaining between them. The CDR3 sequence is 15 residues long. Germline CDR1 reads MNHEY; CDR2 reads SMNVEV (reference sequence). Here the CDR3 DNA reads TGTGCCAGCAGTGGGGGGTCGGGGGCAGGGCAGCCCCAGCATTTT. The encoded protein is CASSGGSGAGQPQHF.

This clone was found once. The J gene is TRBJ2-1, the V gene TRBV27; D gene unclear. The CDR3 totals 12 residues. Trimming took off 5 bases at V and 8 bases at J, with 10 bases between the two ends. Germline CDR1 is MNHEY and CDR2 is SMNVEV (reference sequence). CDR3 bases: TGTGCCAGCAGTCCCCGAATCGATGAGCAGTTCTTC. Protein sequence: CASSPRIDEQFF.

The genes are TRBV7-2 and TRBJ2-4, with 8 bases fitting TRBD2. V lost 1 base, J lost 3 bases, and 2 bases stayed unmatched. Germline-derived CDR1 and CDR2 are SGHTA and FQGNSA. The CDR3 consists of 15 residues. The CDR3 loop reads CASSLGTSSKNIQYF. The CDR3 nucleotides are TGTGCCAGCAGCTTAGGGACTAGCAGCAAAAACATTCAGTACTTC.

The rearrangement links TRBV6-5 to TRBJ1-1; a possible D gene is TRBD1 (6 bases). Looked up from germline, CDR1 is MNHEY and CDR2 is SVGAGI. This CDR3 is built from 13 residues. Trimming took off 6 bases at V and 0 bases at J, with 8 bases between the two ends. DNA of the CDR3: TGTGCCAGCAGGCACAGGGTGAACACTGAAGCTTTCTTT. Its translation: CASRHRVNTEAFF.

The chain is built from TRBV19 and TRBJ2-5; 14 bases are shared with TRBD2. Trimming at V came to 6 bases and at J to 3 bases, leaving 3 bases not matched to a gene. The germline V gene has CDR1 LNHDA and CDR2 SQIVND (reference sequence). This CDR3 comprises 15 residues. CDR3 sequence reads: CASSWGLAGEETQYF. The CDR3 coding sequence is TGTGCCAGTAGCTGGGGACTAGCGGGAGAAGAGACCCAGTACTTC.

This clone was detected a few times. The chain has TRBV18 and TRBJ2-7; D gene unclear. From germline, CDR1 is KGHSH and CDR2 LQKENI. V lost 5 bases, J lost 3 bases, and 11 bases lay in between. This CDR3 contains 13 residues. The CDR3 region is CASSSGSHYEQYF. CDR3 DNA sequence: TGTGCCAGCTCATCCGGGTCACACTACGAGCAGTACTTC.

The rearrangement uses TRBV9 and TRBJ2-1, with D unclear. Germline V lookup: CDR1 SGDLS, CDR2 YYNGEE. The V end was cut by 0 bases, the J end by 7 bases, with 11 bases between. This CDR3 region has 14 residues. The chain's CDR3 is CASSVVGLGNEQFF. CDR3 coding DNA: TGTGCCAGCAGCGTAGTTGGCTTAGGGAATGAGCAGTTCTTC.

With regard to this clone: A single base separates this from a much larger clone, so it may be a read error. The V gene is TRBV9, the J gene TRBJ1-2; possibly TRBD1 for D (5 bases). The CDR3 runs 13 residues. Trimming shortened V by 4 bases and J by 2 bases, and 9 bases separated the two germline ends. Germline CDR1 SGDLS, CDR2 YYNGEE. In DNA, the CDR3 is TGTGCCAGCAGCCCACAGGAGAACTATGGCTACACCTTC. The encoded protein is CASSPQENYGYTF.

The V and J genes are TRBV9 and TRBJ2-2; TRBD2 agrees at 10 bases. V lost 3 bases, J lost 4 bases, and 12 bases stayed unmatched. The CDR3 has 18 residues. Per germline, CDR1 SGDLS and CDR2 YYNGEE. The CDR3 bases are TGTGCCAGCAGCGCACCGCTAGGAGCGGGAGGGACCACCGGGGAGCTGTTTTTT. The encoded protein is CASSAPLGAGGTTGELFF.

As concerns this clone: Other DNA sequences in this specimen translate into the identical CDR3. The chain recombines TRBV19 with TRBJ1-1, with D possibly matching TRBD1 (6 bases). Looked up from germline, CDR1 is LNHDA and CDR2 is SQIVND (reference sequence). The CDR3 is 13 amino acids. The ends were cut back, 5 bases at V and 1 base at J, with 8 bases in the middle. This chain's CDR3 is CASSVTGNTEAFF. CDR3 DNA: TGTGCCAGTAGTGTGACAGGGAACACTGAAGCTTTCTTT.

The chain recombines TRBV4-3 with TRBJ2-3, with D perhaps TRBD2 (6 bases). Trimming took 0 bases from V and 4 from J, leaving 14 bases between them. This CDR3 is 16 amino acids long. Looked up from germline, CDR1 is LGHNA and CDR2 is YSLEER. The CDR3 DNA reads as TGCGCCAGCAGCCAAGATACCACCGGGACTGCAGATACGCAGTATTTT. Amino acids: CASSQDTTGTADTQYF.

The chain couples TRBV6-2 or TRBV6-3 to TRBJ2-7; 8 bases are shared with TRBD1. CDR3 size: 17 residues. V lost 0 bases to trimming and J lost 1 base; unmatched junction nucleotides: 8. Germline V gives CDR1 MNHEY, CDR2 SVGEGT. The chain's CDR3 is CASSYSARQGLSYEQYF. CDR3 coding DNA: TGTGCCAGCAGTTACTCGGCCAGACAGGGGTTGTCCTACGAGCAGTACTTC.

This clone appeared a few times. The genes are TRBV19 and TRBJ1-5, with D unresolved. CDR1 is LNHDA, CDR2 SQIVND, per germline (reference sequence). V was pared by 7 bases and J by 1 base, with 14 bases between. This CDR3 has 15 residues. The CDR3 sequence is CASTPVAASNQPQHF. In DNA, the CDR3 is TGTGCCAGTACCCCGGTGGCAGCCAGCAATCAGCCCCAGCATTTT.

The V gene is TRBV27, the J gene TRBJ2-7; tentatively, D is TRBD2 (6 bases). Germline V gives CDR1 MNHEY, CDR2 SMNVEV (reference sequence). The CDR3 spans 13 residues. Deletions cut 3 bases from V and 3 bases from J, with 9 bases between. In DNA form, the CDR3 reads TGTGCCAGCAGTTTGGGGGGTGTCTACGAGCAGTACTTC. This translates into CASSLGGVYEQYF.

This chain connects TRBV30 to TRBJ2-1; 9 positions match TRBD1. J gave up 7 bases and V 1 base, and 8 bases lay outside the gene matches. The CDR3 length is 15 residues. Germline V lookup: CDR1 GTSNPN, CDR2 SVGIG (reference sequence). Here the CDR3 reads CAWSGPGTGFNEQFF. The CDR3 nucleotides read TGTGCCTGGAGTGGCCCCGGGACAGGGTTTAATGAGCAGTTCTTC.

The genes are TRBV2 and TRBJ2-3, with 8 bases fitting TRBD2. V was clipped by 8 bases and J by 4 bases; unmatched bases: 8. The CDR3 consists of 14 residues. Germline V lookup: CDR1 SNHLY, CDR2 FYNNEI. CDR3 loop: CASAGGDRADTQYF. The CDR3 DNA reads TGTGCCAGCGCCGGGGGGGACCGGGCAGATACGCAGTATTTT.

This clone has only one observation. The V and J genes are TRBV14 and TRBJ2-2, with a possible D match to TRBD1 (5 bases). In germline, CDR1 is SGHDN, CDR2 FVKESK. The germline V and J ends were trimmed by 6 bases and 2 bases, with 7 bases remaining between them. The CDR3 runs to 13 residues. The CDR3 loop reads CASSRGNTGELFF. CDR3 sequence (DNA): TGTGCCAGCAGTAGGGGAAACACCGGGGAGCTGTTTTTT.

This chain joins TRBV7-8 and TRBJ2-6, with unresolved D. Germline values: CDR1 SGHVS, CDR2 FQNEAQ. Between the trimmed V and J ends, which lost 3 bases and 0 bases, there was a span of 3 bases. The CDR3 contains 14 residues. The CDR3 loop reads CASSFSSGANVLTF. CDR3 coding DNA: TGTGCCAGCAGCTTCAGCTCTGGGGCCAACGTCCTGACTTTC.